The entry below describes one T cell receptor (beta chain). This clone was seen just once. Which antigen it targets is not known. Base qualities are not provided; no much larger clone lies one nucleotide away. Donors were healthy HIV-negative adults with no recently reported acute infections or vaccinations. All donors were Caucasian adults living in Nashville, Tennessee, USA. Magnetic negative selection was used to enrich CD4+ T cells, after which naive cells were positively selected on CD45RA and the negative fraction became the memory subset. After blood collection by leukapheresis, PBMCs were isolated using Ficoll-Histopaque density gradient centrifugation and then cryopreserved in the vapor phase of liquid nitrogen. Purity and quantity of every magnetically sorted T cell population were checked by analytical flow cytometry. Each sorted fraction had its genomic DNA isolated and then quantified by UV absorbance on a Nanodrop 2000c.

Its CDR3 holds 15 amino acids, cysteine through phenylalanine. Only CDR3 DNA is held: 45 bases, read in frame from base 1. CDR1 and CDR2 are read off the germline V gene (reference sequence) as MNHEY and SMNVEV. Between the V and J ends, shortened by 3 bases and 6 bases respectively, the junction contains 14 bases. This entry comes from a study of shared clonotypes between healthy human individuals (TCRdb year 2020). For the study in its entirety: The cohort comprised a couple of women and a few men aged 18 to 49 years. For each donor, CD4 naive and CD4 memory were each run on three plates, CD8 naive on two plates, and CD8 memory on one plate. The study deeply sequenced blood TCR repertoires of 5 or 6 healthy adults to estimate repertoire size and the extent of clonotype sharing between individuals. Libraries were prepared and TCR repertoires were sequenced by different laboratories using diverse techniques, in order to increase sequencing depth and limit assay-specific biases. Per donor, leukapheresis produced somewhere between about 0.9 and 9.5 billion PBMCs. The study at large found these results: Larger estimated clonotype richness was generally found for naive subsets than for memory subsets. Pairwise subsampling led to the expectation that sequencing depth would affect the degree of clonotype sharing among donors. Compared with non-shared clonotypes, the clonotypes found in all four sorted-subset donors had higher generation probabilities. Even with the large sequencing depth, rarefaction of the sorted-subset datasets indicated that sequencing was incomplete. Because the study included only a small number of donors, the genetic and exposure-history diversity represented was limited. Across a handful of donors, 4.5% to 6.5% of naive CD4, approximately 3.6% of naive CD8, around 2.1% of memory CD4, and approximately 0.4% of memory CD8 clonotypes were shared. Sampling was limited to blood, and TCR repertoires in tissue likely differ from TCR repertoires in blood.

Using the deep immunoSEQ assay, TCR CDR3 regions were amplified from genomic DNA by multiplex PCR. Extracted genomic DNA from each cell subset was spread evenly across all wells of several immunoSEQ 96-well plates, with each plate serving as a replicate. For sorted subsets, approximately 0.2 ug of genomic DNA, equivalent to tens of thousands of T cell genomes, went into each replicate PCR. The purified libraries were quantified using a Qubit 3.0 fluorometer, sized with a Bioanalyzer 2100, and then quantified again using the KAPA Library Quantification kit. Each immunoSEQ 96-well plate was sequenced on its own single-read 150-cycle Illumina NextSeq 550 flow cell. On the authors' methods: Because only junctional sequences without quality scores were contained in the immunoSEQ output, filtering matching that applied to full-length reads could not be performed. Sequences were annotated with PyIR, a Python wrapper for IgBLAST v1.9, and V/J genes and CDR3 were assigned using IMGT germline references. Reads with weak V/J assignments (E-value above 1e-6), missing CDR3, stop codons, out-of-frame junctions, or ambiguous translated residues were removed. V3J clonotypes were defined as sequences sharing an identical inferred V gene, J gene, and CDR3 amino acid sequence. The percentage overlap between two repertoires was calculated by dividing the number of shared unique clonotypes by the size of the smaller repertoire. Repertoire richness was assessed with RTK rarefaction, the Chao1 estimator, and Recon v2.1 estimates of unobserved clonotypes. For all TCRbeta clonotypes obtained by the gDNA method from four donors, generation probabilities were computed with OLGA. TCRdb provides this immuneACCESS table in a form limited to in-frame rearrangements. Some clones are lacking; in checked studies, under half of them reflect an unresolved V gene, and why the rest are absent is not known. V, J and clone size derive from that table, while D and trimming were established from the DNA sequence. The sample data list a few million clones, and about nine tenths of these were observed just once. 0.3% to 0.4% of the sample comes from the top ten.

The sequence came from a man younger than 30 in good health. Some clones in this sample may be carry-over from other donors' samples. This chain is built from TRBV27 and TRBJ2-2; the D gene could be TRBD1 or TRBD2, each one agreeing over 5 bases. Sequencing was done on a sample of naive CD4+ T cells from PBMCs. The sample's cell subset or site label, decoded: CD45RA+ positively selected. This receptor has the CDR3 CASSFRGVGPGELFF. Here is the DNA: TGTGCCAGCAGTTTCCGAGGGGTAGGGCCCGGGGAGCTGTTTTTT.